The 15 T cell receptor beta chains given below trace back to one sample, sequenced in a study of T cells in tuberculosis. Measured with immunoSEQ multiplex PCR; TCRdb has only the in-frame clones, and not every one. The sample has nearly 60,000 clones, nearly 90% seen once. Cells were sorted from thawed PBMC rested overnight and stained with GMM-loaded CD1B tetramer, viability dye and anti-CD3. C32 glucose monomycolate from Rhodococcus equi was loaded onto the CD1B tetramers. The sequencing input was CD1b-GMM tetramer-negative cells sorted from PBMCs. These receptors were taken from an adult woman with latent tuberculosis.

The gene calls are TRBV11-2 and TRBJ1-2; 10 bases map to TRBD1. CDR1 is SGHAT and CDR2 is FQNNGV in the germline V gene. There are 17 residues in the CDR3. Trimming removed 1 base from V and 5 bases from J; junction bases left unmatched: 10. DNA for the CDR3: TGTGCCAGCAGCTTAGTGGCATTCGGGACAGGGGTTTATGGCTACACCTTC. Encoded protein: CASSLVAFGTGVYGYTF.

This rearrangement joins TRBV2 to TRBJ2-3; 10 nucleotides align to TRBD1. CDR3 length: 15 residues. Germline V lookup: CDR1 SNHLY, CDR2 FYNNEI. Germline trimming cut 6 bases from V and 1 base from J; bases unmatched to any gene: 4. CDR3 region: CASRDGTGGTDTQYF. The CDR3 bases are TGTGCCAGCAGGGATGGGACAGGGGGCACAGATACGCAGTATTTT.

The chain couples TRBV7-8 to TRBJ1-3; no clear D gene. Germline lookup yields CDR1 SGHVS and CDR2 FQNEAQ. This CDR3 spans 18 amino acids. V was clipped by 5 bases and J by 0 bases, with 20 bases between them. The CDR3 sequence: CASSQTSQSSISGNTIYF. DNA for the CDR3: TGTGCCAGCAGCCAAACTTCACAGTCCTCAATCTCTGGAAACACCATATATTTT. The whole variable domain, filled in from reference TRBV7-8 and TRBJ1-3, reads GAGVSQSPRYKVAKRGQDVALRCDPISGHVSLFWYQQALGQGPEFLTYFQNEAQLDKSGLPSDRFFAERPEGSVSTLKIQRTQQEDSAVYLCASSQTSQSSISGNTIYFGEGSWLTVV.

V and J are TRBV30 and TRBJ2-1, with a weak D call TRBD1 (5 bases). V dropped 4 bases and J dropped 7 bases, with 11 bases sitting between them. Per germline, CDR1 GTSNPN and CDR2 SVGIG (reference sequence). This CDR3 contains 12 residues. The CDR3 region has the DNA TGTGCCTGGACAGGGTTGGAAAATGAGCAGTTCTTC. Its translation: CAWTGLENEQFF.

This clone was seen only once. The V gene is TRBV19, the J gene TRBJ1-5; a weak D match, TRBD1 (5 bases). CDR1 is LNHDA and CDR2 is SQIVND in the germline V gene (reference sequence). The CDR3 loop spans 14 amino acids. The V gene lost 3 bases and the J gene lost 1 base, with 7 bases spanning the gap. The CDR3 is CASSIRGSNQPQHF. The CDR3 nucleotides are TGTGCCAGTAGTATTCGGGGGAGCAATCAGCCCCAGCATTTT.

The CDR3 nucleotides are TGTGCCAGCATCAAACCCTTTAAATATAGCGGGTTCTCCTACAATGAGCAGTTCTTC. Amino acid sequence: CASIKPFKYSGFSYNEQFF. The gene calls are TRBV7-9 and TRBJ2-1; 7 bases map to TRBD2. V lost 7 bases to trimming and J lost 0 bases; unmatched junction nucleotides: 18. CDR1 is SEHNR, CDR2 FQNEAQ, per germline (reference sequence). The CDR3 contains 19 residues. Based on the CDR3 plus reference TRBV7-9 and TRBJ2-1, the full variable domain is DTGVSQNPRHKITKRGQNVTFRCDPISEHNRLYWYRQTLGQGPEFLTYFQNEAQLEKSRLLSDRFSAERPKGSFSTLEIQRTEQGDSAMYLCASIKPFKYSGFSYNEQFFGPGTRLTVL.

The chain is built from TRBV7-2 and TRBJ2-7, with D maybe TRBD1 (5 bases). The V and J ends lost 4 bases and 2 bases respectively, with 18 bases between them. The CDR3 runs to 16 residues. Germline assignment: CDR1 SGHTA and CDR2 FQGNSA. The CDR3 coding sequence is TGTGCCAGCAGCTGGCAGGGCTTGCCCTTTACCTACGAGCAGTACTTC. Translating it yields CASSWQGLPFTYEQYF.

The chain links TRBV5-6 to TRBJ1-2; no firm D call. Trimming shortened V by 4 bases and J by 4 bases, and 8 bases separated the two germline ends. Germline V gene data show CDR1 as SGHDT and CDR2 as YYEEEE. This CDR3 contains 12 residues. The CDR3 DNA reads TGTGCCAGCAGCGAGGGTGGCTATGGCTACACCTTC. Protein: CASSEGGYGYTF.

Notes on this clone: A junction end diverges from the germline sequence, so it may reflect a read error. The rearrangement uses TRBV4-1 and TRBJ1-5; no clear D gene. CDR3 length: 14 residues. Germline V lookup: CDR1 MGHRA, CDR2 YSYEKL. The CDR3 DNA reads TGCGCCAGCAGCCAAAGCAGTAGCTATCAGCCCCAGCATTTT. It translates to CASSQSSSYQPQHF.

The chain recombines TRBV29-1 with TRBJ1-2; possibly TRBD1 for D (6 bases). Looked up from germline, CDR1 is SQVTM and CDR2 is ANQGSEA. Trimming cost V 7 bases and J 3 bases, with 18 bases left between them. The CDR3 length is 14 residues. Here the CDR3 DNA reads TGCAGCGCCGTGACAGGACCTCCCGACTATGGCTACACCTTC. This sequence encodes CSAVTGPPDYGYTF.

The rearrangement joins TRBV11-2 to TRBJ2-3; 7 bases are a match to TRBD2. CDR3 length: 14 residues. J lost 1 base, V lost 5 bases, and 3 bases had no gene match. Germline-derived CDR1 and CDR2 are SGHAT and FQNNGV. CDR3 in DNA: TGTGCCAGCAGCACTAGCGCTGGCACAGATACGCAGTATTTT. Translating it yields CASSTSAGTDTQYF. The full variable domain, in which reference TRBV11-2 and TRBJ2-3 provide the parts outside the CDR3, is EAGVAQSPRYKIIEKRQSVAFWCNPISGHATLYWYQQILGQGPKLLIQFQNNGVVDDSQLPKDRFSAERLKGVDSTLKIQPAKLEDSAVYLCASSTSAGTDTQYFGPGTRLTVL.

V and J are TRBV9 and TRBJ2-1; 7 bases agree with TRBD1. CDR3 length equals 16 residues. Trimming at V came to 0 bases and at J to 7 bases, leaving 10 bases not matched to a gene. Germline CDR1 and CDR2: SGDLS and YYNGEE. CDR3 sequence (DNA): TGTGCCAGCAGCGTAGTCGGTAGGGGGCCCGAAAATGAGCAGTTCTTC. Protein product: CASSVVGRGPENEQFF.

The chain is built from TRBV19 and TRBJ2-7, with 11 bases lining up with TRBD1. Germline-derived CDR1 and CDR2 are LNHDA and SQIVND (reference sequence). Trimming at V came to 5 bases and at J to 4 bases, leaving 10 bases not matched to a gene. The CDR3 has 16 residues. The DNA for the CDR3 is TGTGCCAGTAGTCCAAGTCACGGACAGGGGGCATACGAGCAGTACTTC. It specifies CASSPSHGQGAYEQYF.

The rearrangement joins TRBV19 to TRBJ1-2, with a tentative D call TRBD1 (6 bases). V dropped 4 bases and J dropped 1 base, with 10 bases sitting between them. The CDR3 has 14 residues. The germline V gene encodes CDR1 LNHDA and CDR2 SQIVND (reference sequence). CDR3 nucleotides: TGTGCCAGTAGTACCGGGACACTTAACTATGGCTACACCTTC. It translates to CASSTGTLNYGYTF. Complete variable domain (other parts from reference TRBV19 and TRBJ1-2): DGGITQSPKYLFRKEGQNVTLSCEQNLNHDAMYWYRQDPGQGLRLIYYSQIVNDFQKGDIAEGYSVSREKKESFPLTVTSAQKNPTAFYLCASSTGTLNYGYTFGSGTRLTVV.

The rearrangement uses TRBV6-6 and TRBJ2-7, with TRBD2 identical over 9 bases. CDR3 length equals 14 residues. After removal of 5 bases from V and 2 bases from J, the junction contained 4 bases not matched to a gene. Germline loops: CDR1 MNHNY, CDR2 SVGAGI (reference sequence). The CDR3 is CASSRASGTYEQYF. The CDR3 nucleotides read TGTGCCAGCAGTCGGGCTAGCGGGACCTACGAGCAGTACTTC.